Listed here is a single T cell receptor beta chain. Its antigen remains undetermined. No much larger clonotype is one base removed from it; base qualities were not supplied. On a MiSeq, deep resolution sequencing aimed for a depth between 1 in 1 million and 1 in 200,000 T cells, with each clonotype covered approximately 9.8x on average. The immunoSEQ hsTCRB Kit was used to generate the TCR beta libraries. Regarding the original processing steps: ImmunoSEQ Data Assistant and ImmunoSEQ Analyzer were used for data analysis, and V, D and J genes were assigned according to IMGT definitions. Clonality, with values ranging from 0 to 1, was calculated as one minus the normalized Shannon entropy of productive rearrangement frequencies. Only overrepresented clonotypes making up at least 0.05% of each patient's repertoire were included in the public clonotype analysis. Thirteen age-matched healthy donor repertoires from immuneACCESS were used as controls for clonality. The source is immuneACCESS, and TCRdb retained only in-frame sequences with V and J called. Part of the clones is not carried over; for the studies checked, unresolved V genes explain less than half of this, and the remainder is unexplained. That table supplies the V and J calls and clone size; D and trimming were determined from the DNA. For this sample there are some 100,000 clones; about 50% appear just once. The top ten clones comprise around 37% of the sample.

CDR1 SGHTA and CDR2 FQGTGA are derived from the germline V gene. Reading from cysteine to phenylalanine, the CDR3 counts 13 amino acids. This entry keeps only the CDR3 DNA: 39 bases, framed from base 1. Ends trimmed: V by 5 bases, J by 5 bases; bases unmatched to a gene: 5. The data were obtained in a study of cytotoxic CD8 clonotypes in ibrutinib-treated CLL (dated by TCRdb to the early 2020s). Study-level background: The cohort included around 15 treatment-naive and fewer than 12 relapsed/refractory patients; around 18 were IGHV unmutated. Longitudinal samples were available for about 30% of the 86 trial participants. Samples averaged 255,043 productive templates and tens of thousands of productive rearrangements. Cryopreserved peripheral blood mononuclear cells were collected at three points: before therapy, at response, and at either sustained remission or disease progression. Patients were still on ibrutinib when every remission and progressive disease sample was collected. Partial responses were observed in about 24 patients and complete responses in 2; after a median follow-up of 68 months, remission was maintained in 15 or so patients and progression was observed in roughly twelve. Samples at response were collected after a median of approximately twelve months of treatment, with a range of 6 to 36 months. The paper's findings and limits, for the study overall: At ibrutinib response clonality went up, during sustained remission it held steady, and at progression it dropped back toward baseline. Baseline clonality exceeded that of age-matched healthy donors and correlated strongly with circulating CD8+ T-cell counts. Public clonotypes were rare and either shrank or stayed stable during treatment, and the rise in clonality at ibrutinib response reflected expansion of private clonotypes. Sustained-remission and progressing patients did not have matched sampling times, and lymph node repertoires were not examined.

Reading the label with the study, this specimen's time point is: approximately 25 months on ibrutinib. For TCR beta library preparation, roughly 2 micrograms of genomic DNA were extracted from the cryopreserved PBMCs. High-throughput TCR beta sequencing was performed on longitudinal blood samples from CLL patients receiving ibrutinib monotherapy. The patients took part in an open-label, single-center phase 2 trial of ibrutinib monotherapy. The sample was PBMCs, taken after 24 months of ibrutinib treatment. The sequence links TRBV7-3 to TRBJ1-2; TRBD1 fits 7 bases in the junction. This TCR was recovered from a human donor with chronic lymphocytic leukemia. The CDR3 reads CASSQGVSYGYTF. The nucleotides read TGTGCCAGCAGCCAGGGGGTTTCTTATGGCTACACCTTC.